These 23 T cell receptor beta chains share one sample of origin, sequenced in a study of metastatic and nonmetastatic thyroid tumors. TCRdb reanalyzed the PCR reads with MiXCR. The sample consists of roughly 35,000 clones, over 15% of them appearing once. Thyroid surgery was performed in patients who had received no treatment beforehand. The specimen sequenced was blood. The receptors come from a female donor with papillary thyroid cancer or a benign thyroid nodule (not recorded which). Some clones in this sample may be carry-over from other donors' samples.

Details on this clone: A junction end diverges from the germline sequence, so it may reflect a read error. The chain employs TRBV6-5 and TRBJ2-7; 7 bases fit TRBD1. This CDR3 is 11 amino acids long. Germline assignment: CDR1 MNHEY and CDR2 SVGAGI. The CDR3 DNA sequence: TGTTCCAGCAGTCCCCTGACAGGGCTGTACTTC. Amino acids: CSSSPLTGLYF.

In its sample, this clone was seen a few times. The chain combines TRBV11-2 with TRBJ2-7; 7 bases fit TRBD2. Trimming at V came to 5 bases and at J to 0 bases, leaving 16 bases not matched to a gene. The CDR3 has 18 amino acids. The germline CDR1 and CDR2 sequences are SGHAT and FQNNGV. The CDR3 reads CASSPRTGGSASSYEQYF. Here the CDR3 DNA reads TGTGCCAGCAGCCCCCGGACTGGCGGGAGTGCCAGCTCCTACGAGCAGTACTTC.

This clone was counted ten times or more. This chain links TRBV20-1 with TRBJ2-1; D is possibly TRBD1 or TRBD2 (5 bases each). Trimming pared 6 bases from V and 6 bases from J, leaving 18 bases between. The germline CDR1 and CDR2 sequences are DFQATT and SNEGSKA (reference sequence). The CDR3 is made up of 14 amino acids. The CDR3 nucleotides read TGCAGTGCCCTTAGTGGGGGAGCCCGCAATGAGCAGTTCTTC. It yields the protein CSALSGGARNEQFF.

At least ten counts were recorded for this clone. The rearrangement links TRBV2 to TRBJ2-7; no clear D. The ends were cut back, 6 bases at V and 7 bases at J, with 16 bases in the middle. Germline CDR1 reads SNHLY; CDR2 reads FYNNEI. The CDR3 extends over 13 amino acids. CDR3 protein: CASSSDWIYEQYF. The CDR3 DNA reads as TGTGCCAGCAGCTCCGACTGGATCTATGAGCAGTACTTC.

This clone was observed at least ten times. The chain is built from TRBV2 and TRBJ2-5; D ambiguous. CDR1 and CDR2 (germline): SNHLY, FYNNEI. This CDR3 has 14 residues. Trimming took off 4 bases at V and 5 bases at J, with 14 bases between the two ends. The CDR3 DNA reads TGTGCCAGCAGTGCAGGCAGGCGGTTCGAGACCCAGTACTTC. Protein product: CASSAGRRFETQYF.

The sample holds a few counts of this clone. Mismatch with germline at one junction end may stem from a read error. This chain joins TRBV12-3 or TRBV12-4 and TRBJ1-1; 12 bases map to TRBD1. The CDR3 is 15 amino acids. The CDR3 DNA reads TGTGCCAGCAGTCTCCGGGACAGGGGGCGAAATGAAGATTTCTTT. The encoded protein is CASSLRDRGRNEDFF.

This clone was recorded at least ten times. CDR3 protein: CASSLGGRSNTEAFF. Written as DNA, the CDR3 is TGTGCCAGCAGCTTAGGCGGACGGTCGAACACTGAAGCTTTCTTT. V is TRBV11-2 and J is TRBJ1-1; D unclear. The CDR3 covers 15 residues. Germline CDR1 is SGHAT and CDR2 is FQNNGV. The V end was cut by 1 base, the J end by 1 base, with 10 bases between.

The rearrangement uses TRBV20-1 and TRBJ2-7; 7 positions agree with TRBD1. The CDR3 is made up of 17 amino acids. After removal of 6 bases from V and 6 bases from J, the junction contained 23 bases not matched to a gene. CDR1 and CDR2 from the germline V gene are DFQATT and SNEGSKA (reference sequence). CDR3: CSARRVFGDSNIGEQYF. For the CDR3, the DNA is TGCAGTGCCCGGCGGGTATTTGGGGACAGTAACATCGGCGAGCAGTACTTC.

The chain combines TRBV18 with TRBJ1-6, with a weak D call TRBD1 (6 bases). Trimming shortened V by 6 bases and J by 10 bases, and 19 bases separated the two germline ends. This CDR3 region has 15 residues. Per the germline V gene, CDR1 is KGHSH and CDR2 is LQKENI. CDR3 sequence: CASSSTGSEGSPLHF. The CDR3 DNA sequence: TGTGCCAGCTCTTCAACAGGGTCAGAGGGATCACCCCTCCACTTT.

This clone was recorded many times. V and J are TRBV20-1 and TRBJ2-3, with 10 bases that match TRBD2. The CDR3 length is 17 residues. Germline V lookup: CDR1 DFQATT, CDR2 SNEGSKA (reference sequence). The CDR3 here is CSPSSLASGSIRDTQYF. CDR3 sequence (DNA): TGCAGCCCTAGTTCCCTGGCTAGCGGGAGTATTCGAGATACGCAGTATTTT.

This clone was observed a handful of times. This sequence joins TRBV19 and TRBJ1-1, with D unresolved. This CDR3 spans 13 amino acids. Germline CDR1 reads LNHDA; CDR2 reads SQIVND (reference sequence). The V end lost 10 bases, the J end lost 8 bases, and 20 bases lay between the germline ends. The CDR3 nucleotides read TGTGCCATTATTAATGCCTTAATGGTAGAAGCTTTCTTT. Protein sequence: CAIINALMVEAFF.

This clone was detected many times. This chain connects TRBV7-9 to TRBJ2-3; possibly TRBD2 for D (5 bases). The CDR3 contains 14 residues. The V gene lost 0 bases and the J gene lost 6 bases, with 10 bases spanning the gap. Germline V gene data show CDR1 as SEHNR and CDR2 as FQNEAQ (reference sequence). The CDR3 loop reads CASSLAGASDTQYF. The CDR3 nucleotides are TGTGCCAGCAGCTTAGCGGGAGCCTCGGATACGCAGTATTTT.

This clone was seen more than once but under ten times. The V and J genes are TRBV7-8 and TRBJ2-1; no definite D call. The V gene's germline CDR1 is SGHVS and CDR2 FQNEAQ. The CDR3 is 12 amino acids. V was pared by 5 bases and J by 8 bases, with 10 bases between. The CDR3 DNA follows: TGTGCCAGCAGCAATTGGGGTGATGAGCAGTTCTTC. Residues: CASSNWGDEQFF. The full variable domain, in which reference TRBV7-8 and TRBJ2-1 provide the parts outside the CDR3, is GAGVSQSPRYKVAKRGQDVALRCDPISGHVSLFWYQQALGQGPEFLTYFQNEAQLDKSGLPSDRFFAERPEGSVSTLKIQRTQQEDSAVYLCASSNWGDEQFFGPGTRLTVL.

This clone has at least ten counts. This rearrangement joins TRBV9 to TRBJ2-1; D remains ambiguous. The V end lost 4 bases, the J end lost 3 bases, and 8 bases lay between the germline ends. This CDR3 has 13 amino acids. Germline V gene data show CDR1 as SGDLS and CDR2 as YYNGEE. The DNA of the CDR3 is TGTGCCAGCAGCACTCGAGACTACAATGAGCAGTTCTTC. This sequence encodes CASSTRDYNEQFF.

This clone showed up just a few times. The junction and the germline gene differ at one end; a read error may be behind it. The gene calls are TRBV6-2 or TRBV6-3 and TRBJ1-2; the D is unclear. Germline values: CDR1 MNHEY, CDR2 SVGEGT. CDR3 size: 13 residues. The CDR3 DNA is TGTGCCATCAGTCACCTCTATACTACAGAGTGTGACTTC. Amino acids: CAISHLYTTECDF.

By share, this clone counts as medium-sized. V usage is TRBV24-1 and J usage is TRBJ2-1, with 10 bases identical to TRBD2. The CDR3 extends over 16 amino acids. The germline CDR1 and CDR2 sequences are KGHDR and SFDVKD. J was trimmed by 0 bases and V by 6 bases; bases with no gene match: 4. The CDR3, as DNA: TGTGCCACCAGTAGTCCTAGCGGGAGCTCCTACAATGAGCAGTTCTTC. This sequence encodes CATSSPSGSSYNEQFF.

Of note for this clone: One end of the junction varies from germline; a read error may be responsible. V gene TRBV6-5 combines with J gene TRBJ1-2; D not certain. CDR3 size: 17 residues. CDR1 is MNHEY, CDR2 SVGAGI, per germline. The CDR3 here is CASSYSPGHGDWYVYTF. DNA for the CDR3: TGTGCCAGCAGTTACTCGCCTGGCCATGGGGATTGGTATGTCTACACCTTC.

The DNA for the CDR3 is TGCAGTGCTAGAGATCTGGGAGGGGGGTACTATGGCTACACCTTC. This translates into CSARDLGGGYYGYTF. J is TRBJ1-2 and V is TRBV20-1; weak D call: TRBD1 (6 bases). This CDR3 contains 15 residues. Per germline, CDR1 DFQATT and CDR2 SNEGSKA (reference sequence). V was pared by 0 bases and J by 3 bases, with 14 bases between.

There are many counts of this clone. The chain joins TRBV20-1 to TRBJ2-1; 7 bases fit TRBD2. J lost 0 bases, V lost 3 bases, and 8 bases had no gene match. CDR3 size: 16 residues. Per the germline V gene, CDR1 is DFQATT and CDR2 is SNEGSKA (reference sequence). The CDR3 sequence is CSARHTSASSYNEQFF. The CDR3 nucleotides read TGCAGTGCTAGGCACACTAGCGCAAGCTCCTACAATGAGCAGTTCTTC.

This clone was counted at least ten times. This chain joins TRBV9 and TRBJ2-3; 9 bases are a match to TRBD1. The CDR3 is 15 amino acids. Germline V gives CDR1 SGDLS, CDR2 YYNGEE. Trimming at V came to 2 bases and at J to 4 bases, leaving 5 bases not matched to a gene. CDR3 protein: CASSVGQGSADTQYF. CDR3 sequence (DNA): TGTGCCAGCAGCGTGGGACAGGGATCAGCAGATACGCAGTATTTT.

The sample holds many counts of this clone. Since a much larger clone is just one base distant, this may be a read error. The sample has other DNA sequences that encode this CDR3 too. This chain uses TRBV28 with TRBJ1-1; 8 nucleotides agree with TRBD1. This CDR3 has 13 residues. Germline loops: CDR1 MDHEN, CDR2 SYDVKM. The CDR3 loop reads CASSSPAGQEAFF. CDR3 coding DNA: TGTGCCAGCAGTTCACCTGCGGGACAGGAAGCCTTCTTT.

This clone was seen a handful of times. This chain connects TRBV6-1 to TRBJ2-1; D perhaps matches TRBD1 (6 bases). Trimming cost V 7 bases and J 1 base, with 14 bases left between them. Germline V CDR1 and CDR2: MNHNS, SASEGT. This CDR3 spans 15 amino acids. The CDR3 spells CASKNPRGSYNEQFF. CDR3 coding DNA: TGTGCCAGCAAAAACCCCAGGGGATCCTACAATGAGCAGTTCTTC.

This chain joins TRBV20-1 and TRBJ2-1; 14 bases are a match to TRBD2. Looked up from germline, CDR1 is DFQATT and CDR2 is SNEGSKA (reference sequence). J gave up 9 bases and V 6 bases, and 7 bases lay outside the gene matches. This CDR3 has 14 amino acids. CDR3 bases: TGCAGTGCGCACGGGACTAGCGGGAGTAGTGAGCAGTTCTTC. Its translation: CSAHGTSGSSEQFF.